The entry that follows covers one T cell receptor beta chain sequence. The protocol was immunoSEQ multiplex PCR, while the TCRdb copy is restricted to in-frame clones and leaves out a portion. The sample shows 200,000 to 250,000 clones, roughly 84% of them seen only once. Germline CDR1 is SGHTA and CDR2 is FQGNSA. CDR3 length: 15 amino acids. V was trimmed by 0 bases and J by 5 bases, leaving 10 bases between them. The sample is drawn from a study of blood T cell repertoires in COVID-19. Study summary: From T cells, B-cell-depleted T cells, or PBMCs came the material, which was cDNA or gDNA.

The chain links TRBV7-2 to TRBJ2-2; D remains ambiguous. The sequenced sample was peripheral blood. The TCR was taken from a man aged 45-65 years who had recovered from COVID-19. This CDR3 reads CASSLAFTSTGELFF. DNA of the CDR3: TGTGCCAGCAGCTTAGCATTTACGAGTACCGGGGAGCTGTTTTTT.